This T cell receptor beta chain came from a study of CD4 T cells in relation to SARS-CoV-2 and coronaviruses. Study at large: No peptide or an HIV-1 Nef peptide pool served as negative control. Findings of the study overall: In roughly 60% of donors, memory CD4+ clonotypes crossrecognized SARS-CoV-2 and at least one common cold coronavirus spike.

A remark on this clone: Its antigen is still unknown.

The assay was immunoSEQ multiplex PCR, and TCRdb's table has in-frame clones only and misses some. This sample yields about 15,000 clones, of which 76% are seen a single time; about 30% belongs to the top ten. The CDR3 contains 15 residues. V lost 3 bases and J lost 4, with 17 bases in between. Per the germline V gene, CDR1 is SGHRS and CDR2 is YFSETQ. Before the COVID-19 pandemic, during about 2011-2019, CD4+ T cells were taken from unexposed donors. After roughly ten days of culture, CD4+ T cells were isolated. Unexposed-donor CD4+ T cells were probed with SARS-CoV-2 S/N and four cold-coronavirus spikes, cells permitting.

This receptor was taken from a human donor in good health. Sequenced input: CD4+ T cells from PBMCs, cultured in vitro. V gene TRBV5-1 combines with J gene TRBJ2-7, with D perhaps TRBD1 or TRBD2 (7 bases each). For the CDR3, the DNA is TGCGCCAGCAGCTGGGAGGGGGACAGCTCGTACGAGCAGTACTTC. Protein: CASSWEGDSSYEQYF.